The 30 T cell receptor beta chains presented below share a single source sample, sequenced in a study of blood T cell repertoires in COVID-19. Sequenced by immunoSEQ multiplex PCR; TCRdb stores in-frame clones only, minus some. This sample has 200,000 to 300,000 clones; 85% to 90% occur once, and the top ten carry roughly 4%. The sequenced material came from PBMCs or T cells enriched from blood (not recorded which). Receptor source: a woman aged 30 to 39 with acute COVID-19.

The chain is built from TRBV5-1 and TRBJ1-6; maybe TRBD1 (5 bases). V gave up 0 bases and J gave up 6 bases, with 13 bases separating them. Looked up from germline, CDR1 is SGHRS and CDR2 is YFSETQ. The CDR3 has 16 residues. CDR3 region: CASSLAPVRGNSPLHF. In DNA form, the CDR3 reads TGCGCCAGCAGCTTGGCACCCGTAAGGGGTAATTCACCCCTCCACTTT. Using reference TRBV5-1 and TRBJ1-6 for the parts outside the CDR3, the full variable domain is KAGVTQTPRYLIKTRGQQVTLSCSPISGHRSVSWYQQTPGQGLQFLFEYFSETQRNKGNFPGRFSGRQFSNSRSEMNVSTLELGDSALYLCASSLAPVRGNSPLHFGNGTRLTVT.

This chain links TRBV7-9 with TRBJ1-1; 8 bases align to TRBD1. Germline V gene lookup returns CDR1 SEHNR and CDR2 FQNEAQ (reference sequence). J lost 3 bases, V lost 4 bases, and 7 bases had no gene match. This CDR3 comprises 15 residues. The CDR3 loop reads CASSSRTGLDTEAFF. CDR3 nucleotides: TGTGCCAGCAGCTCCCGGACAGGGTTGGACACTGAAGCTTTCTTT. The variable domain in full, completed from reference TRBV7-9 and TRBJ1-1, reads DTGVSQNPRHKITKRGQNVTFRCDPISEHNRLYWYRQTLGQGPEFLTYFQNEAQLEKSRLLSDRFSAERPKGSFSTLEIQRTEQGDSAMYLCASSSRTGLDTEAFFGQGTRLTVV.

This chain joins TRBV9 and TRBJ1-2; TRBD1 matches at 10 bases. This CDR3 comprises 16 residues. V lost 1 base to trimming and J lost 7 bases; unmatched junction nucleotides: 10. The germline V gene has CDR1 SGDLS and CDR2 YYNGEE. The chain's CDR3 is CASSVLGQGSGGGYTF. The DNA of the CDR3 is TGTGCCAGCAGCGTACTGGGACAGGGGTCTGGGGGTGGCTACACCTTC.

The genes are TRBV5-1 and TRBJ1-4, with 7 bases aligning to TRBD1. This CDR3 has 13 amino acids. Germline V gives CDR1 SGHRS, CDR2 YFSETQ. The V segment lost 5 bases and the J segment 5 bases; nucleotides outside the gene matches: 3. As DNA, the CDR3 is TGCGCCAGCAGTGAGGGACAGAATGAAAAACTGTTTTTT. Translated, it gives CASSEGQNEKLFF.

The chain employs TRBV9 and TRBJ2-1; 12 bases are shared with TRBD1. Unmatched junction bases numbered 13, after V lost 4 bases and J lost 5 bases. Germline V gives CDR1 SGDLS, CDR2 YYNGEE. The CDR3 has 18 residues. This CDR3 reads CASSPPYSGTGGHNEQFF. DNA of the CDR3: TGTGCCAGCAGCCCCCCCTACTCCGGGACAGGGGGCCACAATGAGCAGTTCTTC.

The CDR3 nucleotides read TGTGCCAGCAGCCCACAGGGTTCGGATGGCTACACCTTC. Protein: CASSPQGSDGYTF. The chain couples TRBV3-1 (or the pseudogene TRBV3-2) to TRBJ1-2; D perhaps matches TRBD1 (6 bases). CDR1 and CDR2 from the germline V gene are LGHDT and YNNKEL (reference sequence). V gave up 4 bases and J gave up 6 bases, with 12 bases separating them. CDR3 size: 13 residues.

On this clone itself: At one end the junction does not follow the germline gene, possibly because of a read error. This chain links TRBV28 with TRBJ1-3; D ambiguous. CDR3 size: 13 residues. Germline V lookup: CDR1 MDHEN, CDR2 SYDVKM. The CDR3 coding sequence is TGTGCCAGCGTGGGTCCAGACTCATCTACCCAAAATTTT. It yields the protein CASVGPDSSTQNF.

This chain links TRBV11-1 with TRBJ2-1, with 10 bases matching TRBD1. The CDR3 has 14 residues. Germline V gene sequence: CDR1 SGHAT, CDR2 FQDESV (reference sequence). Trimming removed 4 bases from V and 6 bases from J; junction bases left unmatched: 3. This CDR3 is CASSSRDRGNEQFF. CDR3 sequence (DNA): TGTGCCAGCAGCTCCCGGGACAGGGGCAATGAGCAGTTCTTC.

This chain joins TRBV28 and TRBJ2-7; 8 bases are a match to TRBD2. The CDR3 is 15 amino acids. With V trimmed by 4 bases and J by 3 bases, 8 bases remained unmatched. Germline CDR1 MDHEN, CDR2 SYDVKM. CDR3 loop: CASSWSASGFYEQYF. CDR3 sequence (DNA): TGTGCCAGCAGTTGGAGCGCTAGCGGGTTCTACGAGCAGTACTTC. The variable domain in full, with the rest retrieved from reference TRBV28 and TRBJ2-7, is DVKVTQSSRYLVKRTGEKVFLECVQDMDHENMFWYRQDPGLGLRLIYFSYDVKMKEKGDIPEGYSVSREKKERFSLILESASTNQTSMYLCASSWSASGFYEQYFGPGTRLTVT.

The chain links TRBV27 to TRBJ2-5, with TRBD2 matching 9 bases. The junction had 3 bases not matched to a gene; V was cut back by 6 bases and J by 4 bases. Germline V CDR1 and CDR2: MNHEY, SMNVEV (reference sequence). The CDR3 sequence is 13 residues long. CDR3 sequence (DNA): TGTGCCAGCAGCTCGCGGGGGGGAGAGACCCAGTACTTC. It specifies CASSSRGGETQYF.

This clone was counted once. The V gene is TRBV5-1, the J gene TRBJ1-4; the D gene is possibly TRBD1 (5 bases). Trimming left V 5 bases short and J 7 bases short, with 15 bases between. The CDR3 runs 14 residues. CDR1 SGHRS and CDR2 YFSETQ come from the germline V gene. The CDR3 DNA reads as TGCGCCAGCAGTGGGACCACCGGGAGTGAAAAACTGTTTTTT. Protein sequence: CASSGTTGSEKLFF. Combining the CDR3 with reference TRBV5-1 and TRBJ1-4 gives the whole variable domain KAGVTQTPRYLIKTRGQQVTLSCSPISGHRSVSWYQQTPGQGLQFLFEYFSETQRNKGNFPGRFSGRQFSNSRSEMNVSTLELGDSALYLCASSGTTGSEKLFFGSGTQLSVL.

The chain links TRBV2 to TRBJ1-4; no firm D call. This CDR3 has 14 amino acids. Germline lookup yields CDR1 SNHLY and CDR2 FYNNEI. The ends were cut back, 6 bases at V and 7 bases at J, with 15 bases in the middle. Here the CDR3 DNA reads TGTGCCAGCAGCAAGACTCTTCGGGGTGAAAAACTGTTTTTT. Amino acid sequence: CASSKTLRGEKLFF.

The chain uses TRBV7-7 and TRBJ2-1, with 10 bases identical to TRBD2. Per the germline V gene, CDR1 is SSHAT and CDR2 is FNYEAQ (reference sequence). Trimming took 2 bases from V and 8 from J; bases not matched to a gene: 6. The CDR3 is 15 residues long. CDR3 amino acids: CASSLTSGAADEQFF. The CDR3 DNA sequence: TGTGCCAGCAGCTTAACTAGCGGGGCTGCGGATGAGCAGTTCTTC.

The V call is TRBV7-2, the J call TRBJ1-2, with a weak D call TRBD1 (6 bases). CDR1 and CDR2 from the germline V gene are SGHTA and FQGNSA. The CDR3 is made up of 15 amino acids. Trimming left V 5 bases short and J 2 bases short, with 15 bases between. The CDR3 DNA sequence: TGTGCCAGCAGCCACAGACAGGTGCTAAACTATGGCTACACCTTC. This translates into CASSHRQVLNYGYTF.

The V and J genes are TRBV20-1 and TRBJ2-1; no clear D. CDR1 and CDR2 (germline): DFQATT, SNEGSKA (reference sequence). The CDR3 extends over 12 amino acids. V was shortened by 3 bases and J by 6 bases, with 9 bases between the two germline ends. CDR3 amino acids: CSASQSGNEQFF. CDR3 nucleotides: TGCAGTGCTAGTCAGTCGGGCAATGAGCAGTTCTTC.

The gene calls are TRBV19 and TRBJ1-6; 9 nucleotides match TRBD1. The CDR3 has 20 residues. CDR1 LNHDA and CDR2 SQIVND come from the germline V gene (reference sequence). The V segment lost 8 bases and the J segment 11 bases; nucleotides outside the gene matches: 28. This chain's CDR3 is CASHTGEQASSGTGNPPLHF. In DNA form, the CDR3 reads TGTGCCAGTCACACCGGCGAGCAGGCCTCATCCGGGACAGGGAACCCACCCCTCCACTTT.

The chain carries TRBV29-1 and TRBJ2-1, with D maybe TRBD2 (6 bases). The germline CDR1 and CDR2 sequences are SQVTM and ANQGSEA. The CDR3 covers 15 residues. Trimming took off 3 bases at V and 3 bases at J, with 15 bases between the two ends. The CDR3 here is CSVESPGDFYNEQFF. Written as DNA, the CDR3 is TGCAGCGTTGAGTCTCCGGGGGACTTCTACAATGAGCAGTTCTTC.

This rearrangement joins TRBV30 to TRBJ1-4; D might be TRBD1 (5 bases). CDR1 is GTSNPN, CDR2 SVGIG, per germline (reference sequence). Deletions cut 5 bases from V and 6 bases from J, with 10 bases between. This CDR3 region has 12 residues. CDR3 loop: CAWGGGYEKLFF. DNA of the CDR3: TGTGCCTGGGGGGGAGGGTATGAAAAACTGTTTTTT.

This chain links TRBV10-3 with TRBJ2-7; 9 positions match TRBD1. J gave up 6 bases and V 6 bases, and 9 bases lay outside the gene matches. The germline V gene encodes CDR1 ENHRY and CDR2 SYGVKD. The CDR3 runs to 14 residues. The CDR3 DNA reads as TGTGCCATCAGGGGGGGACAGGGTACGGGCGAGCAGTACTTC. Translating it yields CAIRGGQGTGEQYF.

The chain employs TRBV7-2 and TRBJ1-2; 7 bases align to TRBD1. The germline V gene encodes CDR1 SGHTA and CDR2 FQGNSA. The V and J ends lost 3 bases and 4 bases, in that order; junction bases with no gene match: 8. The CDR3 extends over 15 amino acids. CDR3 coding DNA: TGTGCCAGCAGCTTTGACAGGGATTCGAGCTATGGCTACACCTTC. Protein: CASSFDRDSSYGYTF.

CDR3 sequence: CAWSRGQGYSPLHF. The CDR3 coding sequence is TGTGCCTGGAGTAGGGGGCAGGGATATTCACCCCTCCACTTT. V usage is TRBV30 and J usage is TRBJ1-6; 7 bases agree with TRBD1. The CDR3 has 14 residues. CDR1 and CDR2 from the germline V gene are GTSNPN and SVGIG (reference sequence). Trimming took 2 bases from V and 8 from J; bases not matched to a gene: 6.

J is TRBJ1-4 and V is TRBV6-6, with D possibly matching TRBD1 (6 bases). V lost 2 bases, J lost 7 bases, and 17 bases lay in between. Germline CDR1 and CDR2: MNHNY and SVGAGI (reference sequence). This CDR3 has 16 residues. The CDR3 reads CASSYPWGGLSEKLFF. In DNA form, the CDR3 reads TGTGCCAGCAGTTACCCTTGGGGGGGGCTCAGTGAAAAACTGTTTTTT.

The sample holds one count of this clone. V usage is TRBV30 and J usage is TRBJ1-5; tentatively, D is TRBD1 (5 bases). CDR1 GTSNPN and CDR2 SVGIG come from the germline V gene (reference sequence). This CDR3 is built from 14 residues. V was shortened by 0 bases and J by 7 bases, with 13 bases between the two germline ends. The DNA of the CDR3 is TGTGCCTGGAGTGTAGGGGTAGGGGAACAGCCCCAGCATTTT. This translates into CAWSVGVGEQPQHF.

The V gene is TRBV11-3, the J gene TRBJ2-7; TRBD1 might be the D (6 bases). CDR1 and CDR2 from the germline V gene are SGHNT and YENEEA. V lost 2 bases, J lost 3 bases, and 11 bases lay in between. The CDR3 contains 14 residues. The CDR3 nucleotides read TGTGCCAGCAGCTTAAGACGGACAGTCTACGAGCAGTACTTC. Translation: CASSLRRTVYEQYF.

The rearrangement joins TRBV10-3 to TRBJ1-3; 10 bases align to TRBD1. V shed 0 bases and J 4 bases; nucleotides not matched to a gene: 6. The CDR3 runs to 17 residues. Germline V gene data show CDR1 as ENHRY and CDR2 as SYGVKD. As DNA, the CDR3 is TGTGCCATCAGTGAGTCGAGAGACAGGGGGCTCGGAAACACCATATATTTT. This codes for CAISESRDRGLGNTIYF.

CDR3 in amino acids: CSVREGGGTNEKLFF. The CDR3 bases are TGCAGCGTCCGCGAAGGGGGGGGGACGAATGAAAAACTGTTTTTT. V usage is TRBV29-1 and J usage is TRBJ1-4, with D possibly TRBD1 on 6 matching bases. V was cut by 6 bases and J by 5 bases, with 19 bases left in between. The CDR3 covers 15 residues. Germline V gives CDR1 SQVTM, CDR2 ANQGSEA.

V usage is TRBV10-3 and J usage is TRBJ2-3; D is possibly TRBD2 (5 bases). V lost 8 bases to trimming and J lost 4 bases, with 19 bases between them. The germline V gene has CDR1 ENHRY and CDR2 SYGVKD. The CDR3 spans 15 residues. DNA for the CDR3: TGTGCCATCCAGGACTGGTCCAAGGATGCAGATACGCAGTATTTT. Amino acid sequence: CAIQDWSKDADTQYF.

The CDR3 region is CASSKQGYEQYF. CDR3 in DNA: TGTGCCAGCAGCAAACAGGGATACGAGCAGTACTTC. This sequence joins TRBV7-6 and TRBJ2-7; perhaps TRBD1 as D (6 bases). V lost 5 bases, J lost 4 bases, and 9 bases lay in between. CDR3 size: 12 residues. The germline gives CDR1 SGHVS, CDR2 FNYEAQ.

The chain recombines TRBV29-1 with TRBJ1-1; D might be TRBD1 (6 bases). Trimming took off 4 bases at V and 6 bases at J, with 12 bases between the two ends. The length of the CDR3 is 12 residues. Germline V CDR1 and CDR2: SQVTM, ANQGSEA. CDR3 DNA: TGCAGCGTTGGTAGGACAGTACCTGAAGCTTTCTTT. Its protein product is CSVGRTVPEAFF.

This rearrangement joins TRBV7-9 to TRBJ2-5; no clear D. The CDR3 length is 14 residues. Germline values: CDR1 SEHNR, CDR2 FQNEAQ (reference sequence). V dropped 1 base and J dropped 2 bases, with 8 bases sitting between them. The CDR3 sequence: CASSLVGRQETQYF. In DNA form, the CDR3 reads TGTGCCAGCAGCTTAGTTGGTAGACAAGAGACCCAGTACTTC.